The clone carrying this T cell receptor (beta chain) was picked up a small number of times. This specimen comes from a study of response to subunit inactivated influenza vaccine. TCRdb re-derived calls from the RT-PCR reads in MiXCR, one entry per CDR3 protein. The data hold hundreds of thousands of distinct CDR3 sequences, with around 10% observed a single time. The trim removed 5 bases at V and 5 bases at J, leaving 6 bases unmatched. CDR1 is SEHNR and CDR2 is FQNEAQ in the germline V gene (reference sequence). CDR3 size: 15 residues. These data were also filed under a second study, of T cells expressing NK-cell markers. As that report states: Synthesis of TCR beta cDNA relied on 5'RACE template switching carrying UMIs. According to the study, TCR beta repertoires originated from sorted CD3+CD56+NKG2C+, CD3+CD56+NKG2C- and CD3+CD56-NKG2C+ T cells. Of the CD8+ T cell pool in 6 or 7 donors, roughly 1.0-8% was accounted for by dominant NKG2C+ clonotypes. No clear determination of HCMV specificity was made for expanded NKG2C+ T cell clones.

The source material was PBMCs from blood, sampled on the day of vaccination. The sequence came from a man aged 50 to 60 who received an inactivated influenza vaccine. The chain is built from TRBV7-9 and TRBJ2-1, with 10 bases that match TRBD1. The DNA for the CDR3 is TGTGCCAGCAGCACGACCGGGACAGGGGACAATGAGCAGTTCTTC. Residues: CASSTTGTGDNEQFF.